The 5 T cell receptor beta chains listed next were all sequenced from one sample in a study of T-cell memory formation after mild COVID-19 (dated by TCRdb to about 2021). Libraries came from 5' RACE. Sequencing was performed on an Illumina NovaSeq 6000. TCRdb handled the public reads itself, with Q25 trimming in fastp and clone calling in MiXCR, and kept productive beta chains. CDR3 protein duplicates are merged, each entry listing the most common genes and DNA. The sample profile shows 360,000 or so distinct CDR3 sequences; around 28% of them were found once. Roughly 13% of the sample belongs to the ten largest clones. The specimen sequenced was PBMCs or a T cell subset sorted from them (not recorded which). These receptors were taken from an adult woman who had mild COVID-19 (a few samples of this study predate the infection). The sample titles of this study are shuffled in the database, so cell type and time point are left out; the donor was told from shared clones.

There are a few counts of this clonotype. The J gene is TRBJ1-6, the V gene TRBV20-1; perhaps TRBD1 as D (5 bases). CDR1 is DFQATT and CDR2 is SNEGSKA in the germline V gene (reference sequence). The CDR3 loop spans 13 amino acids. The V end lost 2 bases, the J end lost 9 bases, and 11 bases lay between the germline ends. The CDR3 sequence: CSARTVRGSPLHF. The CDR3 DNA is TGCAGTGCTAGAACCGTGAGGGGTTCACCCCTCCACTTT.

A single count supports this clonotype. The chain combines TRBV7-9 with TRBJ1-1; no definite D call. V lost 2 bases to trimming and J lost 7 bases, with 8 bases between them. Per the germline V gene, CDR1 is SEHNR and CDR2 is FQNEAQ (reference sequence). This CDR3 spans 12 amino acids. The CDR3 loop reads CASSLTTVEAFF. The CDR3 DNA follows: TGTGCCAGCAGCTTAACAACAGTTGAAGCTTTCTTT. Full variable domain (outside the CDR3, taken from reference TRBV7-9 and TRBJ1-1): DTGVSQNPRHKITKRGQNVTFRCDPISEHNRLYWYRQTLGQGPEFLTYFQNEAQLEKSRLLSDRFSAERPKGSFSTLEIQRTEQGDSAMYLCASSLTTVEAFFGQGTRLTVV.

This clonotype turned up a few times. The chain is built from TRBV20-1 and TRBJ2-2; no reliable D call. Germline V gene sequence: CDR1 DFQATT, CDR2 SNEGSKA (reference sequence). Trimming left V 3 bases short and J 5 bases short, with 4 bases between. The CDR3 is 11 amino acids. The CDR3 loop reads CSASGTGELFF. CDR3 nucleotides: TGCAGTGCTAGCGGGACCGGGGAGCTGTTTTTT.

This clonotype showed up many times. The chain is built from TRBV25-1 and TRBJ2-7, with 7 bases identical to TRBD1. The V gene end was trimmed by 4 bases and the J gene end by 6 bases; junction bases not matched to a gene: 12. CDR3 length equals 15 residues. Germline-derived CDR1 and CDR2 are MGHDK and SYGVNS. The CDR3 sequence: CASSVLSDRASEQYF. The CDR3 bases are TGTGCCAGCAGTGTCCTGTCAGACAGGGCATCCGAGCAGTACTTC.

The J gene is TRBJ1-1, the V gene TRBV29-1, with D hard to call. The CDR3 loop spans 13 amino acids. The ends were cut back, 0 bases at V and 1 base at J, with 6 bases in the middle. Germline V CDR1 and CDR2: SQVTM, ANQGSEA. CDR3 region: CSVEEGSNTEAFF. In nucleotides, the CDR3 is TGCAGCGTTGAAGAGGGATCGAACACTGAAGCTTTCTTT.